The rows below give T cell receptor beta chains drawn from one sample of a study of shared clonotypes between healthy human individuals. Profiling relied on immunoSEQ multiplex PCR, and the TCRdb table lists in-frame clones only, not all of them. The sample records roughly 2,500,000 clones, 80% to 95% being singletons. Sequenced sample: naive CD4+ T cells from PBMCs. All receptors derive from a young man in good health. Some clones in this sample may be carry-over from other donors' samples. CDR3s include the opening cysteine and the closing phenylalanine or tryptophan. Fields, in order: J gene, D gene, V gene, clone size, CDR3 protein, CDR3 DNA. D genes are given only for firm matches. Not every row has a clone size; where given, it reads once, few, many or a size class.

>TRBJ1-2|.|TRBV4-3|.
CASSQLGKGGGYGYTF
TGCGCCAGCAGCCAACTTGGAAAGGGGGGAGGCTATGGCTACACCTTC
>TRBJ2-7|TRBD2|TRBV4-2|.
CASSLGTSGNSYEQYF
TGTGCCAGCAGCCTTGGGACTAGCGGGAACTCCTACGAGCAGTACTTC
>TRBJ2-7|TRBD2|TRBV6-1|.
CASSEAIAGGGDEQYF
TGTGCCAGCAGTGAAGCGATAGCGGGAGGCGGGGACGAGCAGTACTTC
>TRBJ2-7|TRBD1|TRBV6-6|.
CASAMTGTGAYEQYF
TGTGCCAGCGCGATGACCGGGACAGGGGCCTACGAGCAGTACTTC
>TRBJ2-7|.|TRBV4-1|.
CASSQGAGAGEQYF
TGCGCCAGCAGCCAAGGGGCAGGGGCGGGCGAGCAGTACTTC
>TRBJ2-7|TRBD1|TRBV5-1|.
CASSQSGTGSYEQYF
TGCGCCAGCAGCCAGTCCGGGACAGGCTCCTACGAGCAGTACTTC
>TRBJ1-1|TRBD1|TRBV6-1|.
CAITISGQKNTEAFF
TGTGCCATCACCATATCGGGACAGAAGAACACTGAAGCTTTCTTT
>TRBJ2-7|.|TRBV11-3|.
CASSFQGNYEQYF
TGTGCCAGCAGCTTCCAGGGAAACTACGAGCAGTACTTC
>TRBJ2-2|TRBD2|TRBV11-1|.
CASSRGLAGGTNTGELFF
TGTGCCAGCAGCCGGGGACTAGCGGGAGGGACGAACACCGGGGAGCTGTTTTTT
>TRBJ1-2|.|TRBV5-1|.
CASSSLPGRSNYGYTF
TGCGCCAGCAGCTCACTTCCGGGACGGAGTAACTATGGCTACACCTTC
>TRBJ2-1|.|TRBV29-1|.
CSVEGGTELYNEQFF
TGCAGCGTAGAGGGGGGGACGGAACTCTACAATGAGCAGTTCTTC
>TRBJ1-1|.|TRBV10-3|.
CASTSKNTEAFF
TGTGCCAGCACCAGTAAGAACACTGAAGCTTTCTTT
>TRBJ1-3|.|TRBV7-9|.
CASSLASQLSGNTIYF
TGTGCCAGCAGCTTAGCAAGCCAGCTTTCTGGAAACACCATATATTTT
>TRBJ2-5|.|TRBV5-1|.
CASSFSSEETQYF
TGCGCCAGCAGCTTCTCGTCTGAGGAGACCCAGTACTTC
>TRBJ2-6|.|TRBV30|once
CAWSVGFSGSGANVLTF
TGTGCCTGGAGTGTAGGATTCTCAGGTTCCGGGGCCAACGTCCTGACTTTC
>TRBJ2-3|.|TRBV7-2|.
CASSSRASGPSDTQYF
TGTGCCAGCAGCTCCCGAGCCAGCGGGCCCTCAGATACGCAGTATTTT
>TRBJ2-7|.|TRBV29-1|.
CSAAKGPTYEQYF
TGCAGCGCCGCGAAAGGGCCCACCTACGAGCAGTACTTC
>TRBJ2-7|.|TRBV5-5|.
CASSVALTGPTYEQYF
TGTGCCAGCAGTGTCGCTTTAACGGGCCCAACCTACGAGCAGTACTTC
>TRBJ2-7|TRBD2|TRBV10-3|.
CAISERGTSTGEQYF
TGTGCCATCAGTGAGCGCGGGACTAGTACCGGCGAGCAGTACTTC
>TRBJ2-7|.|TRBV7-2|.
CASSLMSPYEQYF
TGTGCCAGCAGCTTAATGTCCCCATACGAGCAGTACTTC
>TRBJ1-2|.|TRBV28|.
CASSLGGADNYGYTF
TGTGCCAGCAGTTTAGGCGGGGCGGATAACTATGGCTACACCTTC
>TRBJ2-7|.|TRBV28|once
CASGQGGYEQYF
TGTGCCAGCGGGCAGGGTGGATACGAGCAGTACTTC
>TRBJ2-2|.|TRBV11-3|.
CASSLGGNTGELFF
TGTGCCAGCAGCTTAGGAGGGAACACCGGGGAGCTGTTTTTT
>TRBJ2-5|TRBD2|TRBV2|.
CASSALAGGGTQYF
TGTGCCAGCAGTGCACTAGCGGGGGGGGGTACCCAGTACTTC
>TRBJ2-7|TRBD1|TRBV4-1|once
CASSTGIVGTDYSYEQYF
TGCGCCAGCTCGACCGGTATCGTGGGGACAGATTACTCCTACGAGCAGTACTTC
>TRBJ2-1|.|TRBV7-3|.
CASSRTIYNEQFF
TGTGCCAGCAGCCGGACTATATACAATGAGCAGTTCTTC
>TRBJ2-7|.|TRBV11-2|.
CASRPGLALTTANYEQYF
TGTGCCAGCAGGCCGGGACTCGCCCTTACTACTGCCAACTACGAGCAGTACTTC
>TRBJ2-7|TRBD1|TRBV18|.
CASSPGQGLYEQYF
TGTGCCAGCTCACCGGGACAGGGGCTGTACGAGCAGTACTTC
>TRBJ1-3|TRBD1|TRBV5-4|.
CASSELRGRGNTIYF
TGTGCCAGCAGCGAACTCAGGGGGAGAGGAAACACCATATATTTT
>TRBJ2-3|TRBD2|TRBV7-9|.
CASSLDRGTSVSSPGTQYF
TGTGCCAGCAGCTTAGATAGGGGGACTAGCGTATCCAGTCCGGGTACGCAGTATTTT
>TRBJ1-3|.|TRBV5-5|.
CASTSGPVGVSGNTIYF
TGTGCCAGCACCTCGGGGCCGGTTGGGGTGTCTGGAAACACCATATATTTT
>TRBJ1-5|.|TRBV9|.
CASSVDHSQPQHF
TGTGCCAGCAGCGTAGACCACTCTCAGCCCCAGCATTTT
>TRBJ1-2|.|TRBV6-5|once
CASSYSRGGNYGYTF
TGTGCCAGCAGTTACTCAAGGGGAGGGAACTATGGCTACACCTTC
>TRBJ1-2|.|TRBV5-4|few
CASSLPTGRPPGYTF
TGTGCCAGCAGTTTACCTACGGGACGACCCCCTGGCTACACCTTC
>TRBJ2-7|TRBD1|TRBV30|.
CAWRGMTGASYEQYF
TGTGCCTGGAGGGGAATGACAGGGGCATCCTACGAGCAGTACTTC
>TRBJ2-2|.|TRBV25-1|.
CASSGHLGGELFF
TGTGCCAGCAGTGGTCACTTAGGCGGGGAGCTGTTTTTT
>TRBJ2-2|.|TRBV4-1|.
CASSPERVTGELFF
TGCGCCAGCAGCCCTGAAAGGGTCACCGGGGAGCTGTTTTTT
>TRBJ1-1|.|TRBV2|.
CATGSSGDNTEAFF
TGTGCAACGGGTTCCTCGGGGGATAACACTGAAGCTTTCTTT
>TRBJ1-2|.|TRBV5-4|.
CATDNRPGDYGYTF
TGTGCCACCGATAACCGCCCGGGGGACTATGGCTACACCTTC
>TRBJ2-3|.|TRBV29-1|.
CSVSARLTDTQYF
TGCAGCGTTAGCGCTAGACTCACAGATACGCAGTATTTT
>TRBJ1-5|.|TRBV25-1|.
CASSEFGLDQPQHF
TGTGCCAGCAGTGAATTTGGGTTAGATCAGCCCCAGCATTTT
>TRBJ1-2|TRBD1|TRBV29-1|once
CSAGTGVNYGYTF
TGCAGCGCCGGTACAGGGGTTAACTATGGCTACACCTTC
>TRBJ2-2|.|TRBV5-6|.
CASSLRFSGELFF
TGTGCCAGCAGCTTAAGATTTTCCGGGGAGCTGTTTTTT
>TRBJ2-7|TRBD2|TRBV28|.
CASSGTSGSFVRYEQYF
TGTGCCAGCTCCGGGACTAGCGGGAGTTTTGTCCGCTACGAGCAGTACTTC
>TRBJ2-7|.|TRBV6-6|.
CASSYQAGIGHEQYF
TGTGCCAGCAGTTACCAGGCAGGGATCGGGCACGAGCAGTACTTC
>TRBJ1-2|.|TRBV5-1|.
CASSLDLAYGYTF
TGCGCCAGCAGCTTGGATTTAGCCTATGGCTACACCTTC
>TRBJ2-4|TRBD1|TRBV7-9|.
CASSLSGTVMTKNIQYF
TGTGCCAGCAGCTTATCCGGGACAGTTATGACCAAAAACATTCAGTACTTC
>TRBJ1-4|.|TRBV7-9|.
CASSSQEGGEKLFF
TGTGCCAGCAGCTCGCAGGAGGGAGGGGAAAAACTGTTTTTT
>TRBJ1-5|.|TRBV2|.
CASNDHSNQPQHF
TGTGCCAGCAACGACCATAGCAATCAGCCCCAGCATTTT
>TRBJ2-7|TRBD1|TRBV5-1|.
CASSSTGTGALEQYF
TGCGCCAGCAGCTCGACCGGGACAGGGGCTCTCGAGCAGTACTTC
>TRBJ1-5|TRBD1|TRBV29-1|once
CSVGTGSNQPQHF
TGCAGCGTAGGGACAGGGAGCAATCAGCCCCAGCATTTT
>TRBJ2-7|.|TRBV10-2|.
CASSPSSPQYF
TGCGCCAGCAGTCCTTCATCCCCACAGTACTTC
>TRBJ2-7|.|TRBV25-1|.
CASSLGGGQYEQYF
TGTGCCAGCAGCCTAGGGGGGGGCCAGTACGAGCAGTACTTC
>TRBJ1-4|TRBD1|TRBV14|.
CASSQGWGQGGEKLFF
TGTGCCAGCAGCCAAGGATGGGGACAGGGCGGTGAAAAACTGTTTTTT
>TRBJ1-2|.|TRBV18|.
CASSPETGTGSYGYTF
TGTGCCAGCTCACCCGAGACGGGGACGGGTTCCTATGGCTACACCTTC